This passage covers 7 T cell receptor beta chains from one sample sequenced in a study of T cells in Graves' hyperthyroidism and ophthalmopathy. Amplification yielded TCR beta CDR3 regions, with RNA transcripts as the source. The study used the HTBI primer set for a first-round RT-PCR of the TCR CDR3. TCRdb analysed the multiplex PCR reads with MiXCR anew, one entry per CDR3 protein. The table lists about 600,000 distinct CDR3 sequences, about 16% of them singletons. Sequencing was performed on blood. The source of these receptors is a woman aged 40 to 50 with Graves' ophthalmopathy.

This clonotype was seen a few times. V and J are TRBV28 and TRBJ2-1, with D maybe TRBD2 (5 bases). Germline CDR1 reads MDHEN; CDR2 reads SYDVKM. The V and J ends lost 5 bases and 4 bases respectively, with 6 bases between them. The CDR3 contains 12 residues. The CDR3 region is CASSRTYNEQFF. Here the CDR3 DNA reads TGTGCCAGCAGTCGGACTTACAATGAGCAGTTCTTC.

V and J are TRBV20-1 and TRBJ2-1, with 11 positions matching TRBD2. This CDR3 has 14 amino acids. The germline V gene has CDR1 DFQATT and CDR2 SNEGSKA (reference sequence). Unmatched junction bases numbered 5, after V lost 5 bases and J lost 5 bases. In DNA, the CDR3 is TGCAGTGCTGGGACTAGCGGAATTAACAATGAGCAGTTCTTC. It specifies CSAGTSGINNEQFF.

This clonotype has more than one count but fewer than ten. The chain carries TRBV5-1 and TRBJ2-5; 8 bases map to TRBD1. Germline lookup yields CDR1 SGHRS and CDR2 YFSETQ. Trimming took 7 bases from V and 5 from J; bases not matched to a gene: 13. The length of the CDR3 is 15 residues. This CDR3 is CASSGQGGAQETQYF. CDR3 DNA: TGCGCCAGCTCAGGACAGGGAGGAGCGCAGGAGACCCAGTACTTC.

The V call is TRBV20-1, the J call TRBJ1-1; D is perhaps TRBD1 (5 bases). CDR1 is DFQATT, CDR2 SNEGSKA, per germline (reference sequence). CDR3 length: 12 residues. Trimming pared 1 base from V and 7 bases from J, leaving 10 bases between. CDR3 region: CSARAEGLEAFF. For the CDR3, the DNA is TGCAGTGCTAGAGCAGAGGGACTTGAAGCTTTCTTT.

CDR3 nucleotide sequence: TGTGCCAGTAGTATAACAGCGAACACCGGGGAGCTGTTTTTT. It codes for CASSITANTGELFF. V and J are TRBV19 and TRBJ2-2; no clear D. Per germline, CDR1 LNHDA and CDR2 SQIVND (reference sequence). This CDR3 contains 14 residues. The ends were cut back, 2 bases at V and 0 bases at J, with 4 bases in the middle. Together with reference TRBV19 and TRBJ2-2, the CDR3 gives the full variable domain: DGGITQSPKYLFRKEGQNVTLSCEQNLNHDAMYWYRQDPGQGLRLIYYSQIVNDFQKGDIAEGYSVSREKKESFPLTVTSAQKNPTAFYLCASSITANTGELFFGEGSRLTVL.

This clonotype has just a few counts. The chain carries TRBV16 and TRBJ1-5, with D maybe TRBD1 (6 bases). The CDR3 runs 15 residues. Trimming pared 7 bases from V and 4 bases from J, leaving 17 bases between. Germline V gives CDR1 KGHSY, CDR2 FQNENV. The CDR3 is CASMIPGHGNQPQHF. The CDR3, as DNA: TGTGCCAGCATGATCCCGGGACACGGGAATCAGCCCCAGCATTTT.

This clonotype appeared many times. The V call is TRBV7-9, the J call TRBJ2-7; 8 nucleotides match TRBD2. CDR3 length: 17 residues. The junction had 14 bases not matched to a gene; V was cut back by 5 bases and J by 2 bases. The V gene's germline CDR1 is SEHNR and CDR2 FQNEAQ (reference sequence). DNA for the CDR3: TGTGCCAGCAGCCCTACGGGGGGGGGGACGGGAACCTACGAGCAGTACTTC. Translated: CASSPTGGGTGTYEQYF.